Below, 25 T cell receptor beta chains from the same sample are listed, as sequenced in a study of blood T cell repertoires in COVID-19. Sequenced by immunoSEQ multiplex PCR; TCRdb stores in-frame clones only, minus some. The sample carries some 220,000 clones, around 81% recorded once. The sample comprised peripheral blood. All receptors derive from a human donor in a cohort sampled during active COVID-19.

This sequence joins TRBV5-1 and TRBJ1-2; 7 bases align to TRBD1. The J segment lost 4 bases and the V segment lost 3 bases, leaving 15 bases of the junction unmatched. The CDR3 is made up of 17 amino acids. Germline V gene lookup returns CDR1 SGHRS and CDR2 YFSETQ. CDR3 DNA: TGCGCCAGCAGCTCAGCTGACAGGGTTGGTTACGCCTATGGCTACACCTTC. Protein sequence: CASSSADRVGYAYGYTF.

The chain couples TRBV2 to TRBJ2-1; D is undetermined. Germline-derived CDR1 and CDR2 are SNHLY and FYNNEI. The CDR3 runs 11 residues. V lost 11 bases, J lost 7 bases, and 12 bases lay in between. The CDR3 region has the DNA TGTGCCTCCACGACACGGAATGAGCAGTTCTTC. Amino acid sequence: CASTTRNEQFF. The variable domain in full, completed from reference TRBV2 and TRBJ2-1, reads EPEVTQTPSHQVTQMGQEVILRCVPISNHLYFYWYRQILGQKVEFLVSFYNNEISEKSEIFDDQFSVERPDGSNFTLKIRSTKLEDSAMYFCASTTRNEQFFGPGTRLTVL.

The J gene is TRBJ2-2, the V gene TRBV7-2, with TRBD2 matching over 8 bases. Per the germline V gene, CDR1 is SGHTA and CDR2 is FQGNSA. CDR3 length: 15 residues. With 4 bases clipped from V and 3 bases from J, the junction kept 4 bases outside the gene matches. The CDR3 is CASSSGTRYTGELFF. The DNA of the CDR3 is TGTGCCAGCAGCTCCGGGACTAGATACACCGGGGAGCTGTTTTTT.

DNA of the CDR3: TGTGCCAGCAGCCCGGGGAGTCTAGCGGCCACAGATACGCAGTATTTT. This translates into CASSPGSLAATDTQYF. The rearrangement uses TRBV7-8 and TRBJ2-3; 7 nucleotides match TRBD2. The CDR3 consists of 16 residues. Losses at the gene ends were 5 bases for V and 2 bases for J; bases not matched to a gene: 10. CDR1 and CDR2 (germline): SGHVS, FQNEAQ.

V is TRBV19 and J is TRBJ1-1; D is ambiguous. V lost 5 bases and J lost 3, with 10 bases in between. CDR1 is LNHDA and CDR2 is SQIVND in the germline V gene (reference sequence). CDR3 length: 13 amino acids. The CDR3 sequence: CASSFRRDTEAFF. The CDR3 DNA reads as TGTGCCAGTAGTTTTAGGAGGGACACTGAAGCTTTCTTT.

V usage is TRBV5-1 and J usage is TRBJ2-7; 9 nucleotides agree with TRBD1. This CDR3 spans 14 amino acids. Trimming cost V 3 bases and J 5 bases; bases outside gene matches: 6. The germline gives CDR1 SGHRS, CDR2 YFSETQ. CDR3 coding DNA: TGCGCCAGCAGCTCCGGGGACAGGGCCCACGAGCAGTACTTC. Protein: CASSSGDRAHEQYF.

The chain combines TRBV7-8 with TRBJ2-1; 10 bases align to TRBD2. Germline CDR1 reads SGHVS; CDR2 reads FQNEAQ. The J segment lost 3 bases and the V segment lost 3 bases, leaving 5 bases of the junction unmatched. The CDR3 is 16 residues long. The CDR3 region is CASSFGLAEGYNEQFF. CDR3 bases: TGTGCCAGCAGCTTCGGACTAGCGGAAGGCTACAATGAGCAGTTCTTC.

This clone was seen more than once but under ten times. The chain has TRBV10-3 and TRBJ2-1; TRBD2 matches at 10 bases. V gave up 10 bases and J gave up 9 bases; unmatched junction bases: 12. Germline lookup yields CDR1 ENHRY and CDR2 SYGVKD. This CDR3 is 14 amino acids long. In nucleotides, the CDR3 is TGTGCCAGCACCCCTAGCGGGGGAACCGTTGAGCAGTTCTTC. Protein: CASTPSGGTVEQFF.

V is TRBV6-4 and J is TRBJ2-3, with D unclear. Trimming removed 4 bases from V and 6 bases from J, with 14 bases in between. Germline V gene lookup returns CDR1 MRHNA and CDR2 SNTAGT. CDR3 length: 14 amino acids. The DNA for the CDR3 is TGTGCCAGCAGTGTAAATTCACTGTCTGATACGCAGTATTTT. It yields the protein CASSVNSLSDTQYF.

V gene TRBV18 combines with J gene TRBJ1-1; D is uncertain. With 3 bases removed from V and 1 base from J, the gap between germline ends came to 12 bases. This CDR3 is built from 15 residues. CDR1 KGHSH and CDR2 LQKENI come from the germline V gene. CDR3 amino acids: CASSPQAAGNTEAFF. The CDR3 DNA sequence: TGTGCCAGCTCACCCCAAGCAGCAGGGAACACTGAAGCTTTCTTT.

The chain carries TRBV27 and TRBJ2-5; a weak D match, TRBD1 (5 bases). CDR3 size: 15 residues. Germline CDR1 and CDR2: MNHEY and SMNVEV (reference sequence). The V end was cut by 3 bases, the J end by 4 bases, with 15 bases between. The CDR3 nucleotides read TGTGCCAGCAGTTTGGGGCAGGGAAGAAGAGAGACCCAGTACTTC. Translating gives CASSLGQGRRETQYF.

This chain links TRBV3-1 (or the pseudogene TRBV3-2) with TRBJ2-7; D is uncertain. The V gene lost 2 bases and the J gene lost 2 bases, with 4 bases spanning the gap. Germline V lookup: CDR1 LGHDT, CDR2 YNNKEL (reference sequence). The CDR3 runs 12 residues. The CDR3 DNA reads TGTGCCAGCAGCCAAAGCCCCTACGAGCAGTACTTC. This codes for CASSQSPYEQYF.

The V and J genes are TRBV7-6 and TRBJ2-2, with 10 nucleotides matching TRBD2. The CDR3 loop spans 17 amino acids. Germline V gene lookup returns CDR1 SGHVS and CDR2 FNYEAQ. The V segment lost 9 bases and the J segment 0 bases; nucleotides outside the gene matches: 10. The CDR3 coding sequence is TGTGCCAGTGGGGGGGCTAGCGGGAGCCCGAACACCGGGGAGCTGTTTTTT. Encoded protein: CASGGASGSPNTGELFF. The full variable domain, with the rest looked up from reference TRBV7-6 and TRBJ2-2, is GAGVSQSPRYKVTKRGQDVALRCDPISGHVSLYWYRQALGQGPEFLTYFNYEAQQDKSGLPNDRFSAERPEGSISTLTIQRTEQRDSAMYRCASGGASGSPNTGELFFGEGSRLTVL.

The genes are TRBV7-9 and TRBJ2-3; TRBD2 matches at 10 bases. V lost 5 bases, J lost 6 bases, and 11 bases stayed unmatched. Germline values: CDR1 SEHNR, CDR2 FQNEAQ (reference sequence). The CDR3 is 16 amino acids. In DNA form, the CDR3 reads TGTGCCAGCAGCGCCCAGCGGGGGGGCCTGACGGATACGCAGTATTTT. Its protein product is CASSAQRGGLTDTQYF.

V is TRBV5-4 and J is TRBJ2-2; 9 bases line up with TRBD2. V lost 5 bases to trimming and J lost 1 base; unmatched junction nucleotides: 3. CDR1 is SGHNT and CDR2 is YYREEE in the germline V gene (reference sequence). The CDR3 loop spans 15 amino acids. The CDR3 region is CASRGAGGNTGELFF. Written as DNA, the CDR3 is TGTGCCAGCAGGGGAGCGGGAGGGAACACCGGGGAGCTGTTTTTT.

The chain couples TRBV5-1 to TRBJ1-4; D call uncertain. Trimming removed 2 bases at V and 8 bases at J, with 19 bases between. The CDR3 sequence is 16 residues long. CDR1 is SGHRS and CDR2 is YFSETQ in the germline V gene. This CDR3 reads CASSLSGMGHGEKLFF. CDR3 DNA: TGCGCCAGCAGCTTAAGCGGTATGGGTCATGGCGAAAAACTGTTTTTT.

The rearrangement links TRBV6-1 to TRBJ1-5; D possibly corresponds to TRBD1 (5 bases). The CDR3 covers 12 residues. Trimming pared 3 bases from V and 9 bases from J, leaving 9 bases between. Germline-derived CDR1 and CDR2 are MNHNS and SASEGT. The CDR3 is CASSDRALPQHF. CDR3 sequence (DNA): TGTGCCAGCAGTGACAGGGCCTTGCCCCAGCATTTT.

This chain links TRBV27 with TRBJ2-1; 7 bases fit TRBD2. The CDR3 has 15 residues. The J segment lost 1 base and the V segment lost 3 bases, leaving 3 bases of the junction unmatched. Germline CDR1 reads MNHEY; CDR2 reads SMNVEV (reference sequence). DNA of the CDR3: TGTGCCAGCAGTTTGTCTAGCGGATCCTACAATGAGCAGTTCTTC. It specifies CASSLSSGSYNEQFF.

The chain recombines TRBV10-3 with TRBJ2-2; 15 bases match TRBD2. Germline CDR1 is ENHRY and CDR2 is SYGVKD. The CDR3 length is 17 residues. V lost 6 bases and J lost 0; bases outside the gene matches: 2. The CDR3 DNA reads as TGTGCCATCAGGGGACTAGCGGGAGGTTCGAACACCGGGGAGCTGTTTTTT. As protein: CAIRGLAGGSNTGELFF.

J is TRBJ1-6 and V is TRBV10-2; D unresolved. The CDR3 length is 15 residues. Germline V gene sequence: CDR1 WSHSY, CDR2 SAAADI. Trimming removed 0 bases at V and 5 bases at J, with 8 bases between. The CDR3 DNA sequence: TGCGCCAGCAGTGAGTCTGTACATGATAATTCACCCCTCCACTTT. Translated, it gives CASSESVHDNSPLHF.

The V and J genes are TRBV28 and TRBJ1-5; no definite D call. The V end was cut by 7 bases, the J end by 7 bases, with 17 bases between. Germline assignment: CDR1 MDHEN and CDR2 SYDVKM. The CDR3 has 14 residues. The CDR3 sequence is CASNRGGNYQPQHF. The CDR3 region has the DNA TGTGCCAGCAATCGGGGAGGGAATTACCAGCCCCAGCATTTT.

V and J are TRBV18 and TRBJ1-4, with D possibly TRBD1 on 5 matching bases. This CDR3 contains 14 residues. Germline assignment: CDR1 KGHSH and CDR2 LQKENI. The V end was cut by 4 bases, the J end by 7 bases, with 13 bases between. CDR3 residues: CASSQDIQVEKLFF. CDR3 sequence (DNA): TGTGCCAGCTCACAGGACATTCAGGTTGAAAAACTGTTTTTT.

CDR3 DNA sequence: TGTGCCAGCAGCCCTACCGGGCAGGGTATCAACTATGGCTACACCTTC. Translating it yields CASSPTGQGINYGYTF. V and J are TRBV7-2 and TRBJ1-2; D might be TRBD1 (5 bases). Germline V lookup: CDR1 SGHTA, CDR2 FQGNSA. The CDR3 sequence is 16 residues long. The V end lost 5 bases, the J end lost 2 bases, and 18 bases lay between the germline ends.

CDR3 DNA: TGTGCCATCAGGGCCCGGGAAGGAAACACCATATATTTT. Translation: CAIRAREGNTIYF. This chain connects TRBV10-3 to TRBJ1-3; D gene ambiguous. V was shortened by 6 bases and J by 4 bases, with 10 bases between the two germline ends. This CDR3 spans 13 amino acids. Germline V gives CDR1 ENHRY, CDR2 SYGVKD.

V and J are TRBV9 and TRBJ2-7; 13 bases align to TRBD2. The CDR3 is made up of 15 amino acids. In germline, CDR1 is SGDLS, CDR2 YYNGEE. The J segment lost 2 bases and the V segment lost 4 bases, leaving 3 bases of the junction unmatched. The CDR3 loop reads CASSQTSGGAYEQYF. The CDR3 DNA reads as TGTGCCAGCAGCCAAACTAGCGGGGGGGCCTACGAGCAGTACTTC.